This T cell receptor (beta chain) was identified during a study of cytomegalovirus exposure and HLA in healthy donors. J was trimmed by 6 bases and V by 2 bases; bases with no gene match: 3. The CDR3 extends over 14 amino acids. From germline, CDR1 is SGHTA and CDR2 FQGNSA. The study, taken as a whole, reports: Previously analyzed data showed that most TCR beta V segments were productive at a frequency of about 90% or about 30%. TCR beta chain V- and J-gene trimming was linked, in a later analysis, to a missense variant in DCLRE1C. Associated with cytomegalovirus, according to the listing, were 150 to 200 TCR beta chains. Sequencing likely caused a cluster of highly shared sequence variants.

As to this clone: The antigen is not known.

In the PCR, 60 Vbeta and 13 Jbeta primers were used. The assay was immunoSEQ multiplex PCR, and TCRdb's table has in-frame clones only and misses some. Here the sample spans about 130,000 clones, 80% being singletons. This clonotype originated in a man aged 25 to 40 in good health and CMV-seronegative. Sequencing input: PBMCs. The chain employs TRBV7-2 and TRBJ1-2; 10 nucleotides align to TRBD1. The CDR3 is CASSLLGQGNGYTF. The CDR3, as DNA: TGTGCCAGCAGCTTATTGGGACAGGGGAATGGCTACACCTTC.